This TCR beta chain was observed in a study of shared clonotypes between healthy human individuals. Study outcomes and limitations: Large sequencing depth failed to make sorted-subset sequencing complete, rarefaction showed.

This CDR3 region has 12 residues. V lost 3 bases, J lost 6 bases, and 9 bases lay in between. Germline V gene lookup returns CDR1 SGDLS and CDR2 YYNGEE. With regard to this clone: The antigen remains unidentified.

This table comes from immunoSEQ multiplex PCR, and its TCRdb copy is limited to in-frame clones, with some not included. The table lists about a million clones, around 76% of them singletons. The chain joins TRBV9 to TRBJ2-5; D unresolved. Sequencing was performed on memory CD4+ T cells sorted from blood. Subset noted: CD45RA-negative fraction. The receptor was derived from a man aged 18 to 35 in good health. The CDR3 DNA is TGTGCCAGCAGCGCCTCCGGGCAGACCCAGTACTTC. It translates to CASSASGQTQYF.